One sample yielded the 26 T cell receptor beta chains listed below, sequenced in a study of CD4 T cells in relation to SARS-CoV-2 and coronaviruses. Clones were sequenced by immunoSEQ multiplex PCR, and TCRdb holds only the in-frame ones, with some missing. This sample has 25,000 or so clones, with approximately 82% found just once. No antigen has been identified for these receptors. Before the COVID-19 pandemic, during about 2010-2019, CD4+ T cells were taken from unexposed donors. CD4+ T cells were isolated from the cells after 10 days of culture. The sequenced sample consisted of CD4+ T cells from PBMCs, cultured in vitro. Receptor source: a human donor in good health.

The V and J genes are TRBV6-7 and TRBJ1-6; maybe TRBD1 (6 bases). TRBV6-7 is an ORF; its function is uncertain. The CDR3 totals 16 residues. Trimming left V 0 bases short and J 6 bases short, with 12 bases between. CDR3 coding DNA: TGTGCCAGCAGTTACTCCCGAGGGGGTCTTAATTCACCCCTCCACTTT. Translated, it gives CASSYSRGGLNSPLHF.

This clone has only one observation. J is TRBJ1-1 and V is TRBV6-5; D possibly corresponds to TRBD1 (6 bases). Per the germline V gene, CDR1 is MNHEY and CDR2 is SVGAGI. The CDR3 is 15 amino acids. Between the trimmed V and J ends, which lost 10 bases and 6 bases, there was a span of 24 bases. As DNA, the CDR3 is TGTGCCATCCAACTAATTTCAACAGGGACCGCTGAAGCTTTCTTT. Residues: CAIQLISTGTAEAFF.

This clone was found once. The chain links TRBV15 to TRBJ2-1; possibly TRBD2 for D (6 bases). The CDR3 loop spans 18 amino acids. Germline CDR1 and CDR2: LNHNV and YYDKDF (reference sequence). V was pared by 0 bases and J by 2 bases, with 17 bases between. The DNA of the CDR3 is TGTGCCACCAGCAGAGATCTCTCTGGGGGAGGACCCTACAATGAGCAGTTCTTC. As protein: CATSRDLSGGGPYNEQFF.

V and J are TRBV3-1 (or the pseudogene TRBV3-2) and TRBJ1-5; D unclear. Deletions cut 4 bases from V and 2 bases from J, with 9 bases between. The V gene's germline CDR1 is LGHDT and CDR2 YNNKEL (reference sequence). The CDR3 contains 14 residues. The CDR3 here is CASSPNQGNQPQHF. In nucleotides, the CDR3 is TGTGCCAGCAGCCCGAACCAGGGCAATCAGCCCCAGCATTTT.

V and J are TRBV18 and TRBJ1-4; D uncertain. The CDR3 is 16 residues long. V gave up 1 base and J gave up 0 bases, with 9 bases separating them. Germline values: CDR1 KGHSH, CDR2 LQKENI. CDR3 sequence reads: CASSPRAVATNEKLFF. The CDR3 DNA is TGTGCCAGCTCACCACGGGCCGTCGCAACTAATGAAAAACTGTTTTTT.

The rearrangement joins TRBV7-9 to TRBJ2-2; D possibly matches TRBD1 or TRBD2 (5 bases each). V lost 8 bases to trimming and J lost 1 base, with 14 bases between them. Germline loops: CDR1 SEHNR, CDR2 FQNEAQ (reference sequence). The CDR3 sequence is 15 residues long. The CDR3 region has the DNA TGTGCCAGCTACCCCGGGGCGGTGAACACCGGGGAGCTGTTTTTT. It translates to CASYPGAVNTGELFF.

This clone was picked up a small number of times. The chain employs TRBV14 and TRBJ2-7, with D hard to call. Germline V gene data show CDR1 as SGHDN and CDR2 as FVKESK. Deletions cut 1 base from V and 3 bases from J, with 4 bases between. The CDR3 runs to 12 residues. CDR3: CASSQGHYEQYF. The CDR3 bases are TGTGCCAGCAGCCAAGGACACTACGAGCAGTACTTC.

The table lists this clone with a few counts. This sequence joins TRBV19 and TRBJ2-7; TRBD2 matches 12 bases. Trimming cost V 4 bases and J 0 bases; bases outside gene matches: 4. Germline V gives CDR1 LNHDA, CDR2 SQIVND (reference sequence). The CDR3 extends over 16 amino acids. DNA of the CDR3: TGTGCCAGTAGTACCATGACTAGCGGGAGCTCCTACGAGCAGTACTTC. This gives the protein CASSTMTSGSSYEQYF.

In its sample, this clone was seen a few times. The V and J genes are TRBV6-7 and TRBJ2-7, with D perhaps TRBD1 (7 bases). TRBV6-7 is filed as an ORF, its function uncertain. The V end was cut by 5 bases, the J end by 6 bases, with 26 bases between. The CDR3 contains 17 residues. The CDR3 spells CASSGSVDRATSCEQYF. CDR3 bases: TGTGCCAGCAGTGGCTCAGTAGACAGGGCGACTAGTTGCGAGCAGTACTTC.

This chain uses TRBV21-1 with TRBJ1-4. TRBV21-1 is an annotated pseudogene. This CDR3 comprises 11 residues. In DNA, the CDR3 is TGTGCCAGCAGCAAAAATGAAAAACTGTTTTTT. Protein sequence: CASSKNEKLFF.

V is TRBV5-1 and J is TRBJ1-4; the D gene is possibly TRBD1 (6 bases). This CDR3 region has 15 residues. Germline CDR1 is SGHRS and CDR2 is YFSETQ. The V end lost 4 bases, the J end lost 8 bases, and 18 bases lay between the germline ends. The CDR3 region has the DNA TGCGCCAGCAGCGTGAGGGGGGCCCGGGAGGAAAAACTGTTTTTT. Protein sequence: CASSVRGAREEKLFF.

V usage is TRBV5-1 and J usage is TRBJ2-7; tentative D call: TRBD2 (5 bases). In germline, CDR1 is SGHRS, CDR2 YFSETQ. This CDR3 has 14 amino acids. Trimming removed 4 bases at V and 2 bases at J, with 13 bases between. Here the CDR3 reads CASSPRGSTYEQYF. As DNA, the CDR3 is TGCGCCAGCAGCCCTCGGGGTAGCACCTACGAGCAGTACTTC.

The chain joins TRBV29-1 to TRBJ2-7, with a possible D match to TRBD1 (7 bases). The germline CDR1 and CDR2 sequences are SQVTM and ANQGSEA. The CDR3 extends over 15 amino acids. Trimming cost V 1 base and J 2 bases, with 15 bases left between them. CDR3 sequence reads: CSVEVQGGPPYEQYF. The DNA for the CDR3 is TGCAGCGTTGAAGTGCAGGGGGGACCTCCCTACGAGCAGTACTTC.

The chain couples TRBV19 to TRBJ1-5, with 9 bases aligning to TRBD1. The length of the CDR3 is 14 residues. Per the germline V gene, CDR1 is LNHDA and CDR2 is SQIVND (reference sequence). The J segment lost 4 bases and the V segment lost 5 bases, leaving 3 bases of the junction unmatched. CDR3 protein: CASSPGQGNQPQHF. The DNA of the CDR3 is TGTGCCAGTAGTCCCGGACAGGGGAATCAGCCCCAGCATTTT.

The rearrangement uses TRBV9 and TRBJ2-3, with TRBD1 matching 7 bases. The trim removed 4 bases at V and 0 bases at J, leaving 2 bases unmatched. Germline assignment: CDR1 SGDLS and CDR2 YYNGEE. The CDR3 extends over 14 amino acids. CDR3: CASSSTGSTDTQYF. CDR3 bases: TGTGCCAGCAGCTCGACAGGGAGCACAGATACGCAGTATTTT.

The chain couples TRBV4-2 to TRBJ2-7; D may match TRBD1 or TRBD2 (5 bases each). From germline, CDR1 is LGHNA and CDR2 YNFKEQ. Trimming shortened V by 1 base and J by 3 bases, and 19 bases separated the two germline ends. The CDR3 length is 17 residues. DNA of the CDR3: TGTGCCAGCAGCCAAGCTCGAGGACGGGAAGGGGTCTACGAGCAGTACTTC. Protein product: CASSQARGREGVYEQYF.

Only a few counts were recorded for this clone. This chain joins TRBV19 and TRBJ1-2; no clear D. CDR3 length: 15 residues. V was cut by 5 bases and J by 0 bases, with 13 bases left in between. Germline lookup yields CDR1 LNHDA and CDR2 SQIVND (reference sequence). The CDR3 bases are TGTGCCAGTAGTTTGGCCAGCCAAGCTAACTATGGCTACACCTTC. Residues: CASSLASQANYGYTF.

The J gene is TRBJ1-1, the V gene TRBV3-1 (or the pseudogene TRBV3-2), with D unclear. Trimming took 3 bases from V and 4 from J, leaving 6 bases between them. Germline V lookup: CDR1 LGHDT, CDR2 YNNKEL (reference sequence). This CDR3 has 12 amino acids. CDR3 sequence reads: CASSHGFTEAFF. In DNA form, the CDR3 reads TGTGCCAGCAGCCATGGGTTCACTGAAGCTTTCTTT.

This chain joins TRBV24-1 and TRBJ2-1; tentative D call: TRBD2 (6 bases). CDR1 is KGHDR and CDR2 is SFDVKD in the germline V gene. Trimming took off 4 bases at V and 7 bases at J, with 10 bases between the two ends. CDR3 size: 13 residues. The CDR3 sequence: CATSEEGRNEQFF. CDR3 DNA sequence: TGTGCCACCAGTGAGGAGGGTCGGAATGAGCAGTTCTTC.

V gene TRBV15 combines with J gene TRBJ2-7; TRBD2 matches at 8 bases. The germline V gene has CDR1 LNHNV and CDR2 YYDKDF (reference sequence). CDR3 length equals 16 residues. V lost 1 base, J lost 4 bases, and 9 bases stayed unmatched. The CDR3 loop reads CATSRVRRTSNYEQYF. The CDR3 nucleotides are TGTGCCACCAGCAGAGTAAGGAGGACTAGCAATTACGAGCAGTACTTC.

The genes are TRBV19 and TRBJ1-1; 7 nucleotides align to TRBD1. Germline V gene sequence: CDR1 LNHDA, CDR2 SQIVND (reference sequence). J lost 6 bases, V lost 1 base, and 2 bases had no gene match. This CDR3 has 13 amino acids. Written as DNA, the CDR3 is TGTGCCAGTAGTATAGGACAGGGCCCTGAAGCTTTCTTT. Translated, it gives CASSIGQGPEAFF.

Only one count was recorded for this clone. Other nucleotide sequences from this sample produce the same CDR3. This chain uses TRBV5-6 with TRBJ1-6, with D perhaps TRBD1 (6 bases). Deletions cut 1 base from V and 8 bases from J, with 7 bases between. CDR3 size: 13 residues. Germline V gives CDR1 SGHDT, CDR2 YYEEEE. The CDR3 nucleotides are TGTGCCAGCAGCTTGAAGGGGGATTCACCCCTCCACTTT. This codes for CASSLKGDSPLHF. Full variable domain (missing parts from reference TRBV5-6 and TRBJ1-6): DAGVTQSPTHLIKTRGQQVTLRCSPKSGHDTVSWYQQALGQGPQFIFQYYEEEERQRGNFPDRFSGHQFPNYSSELNVNALLLGDSALYLCASSLKGDSPLHFGNGTRLTVT.

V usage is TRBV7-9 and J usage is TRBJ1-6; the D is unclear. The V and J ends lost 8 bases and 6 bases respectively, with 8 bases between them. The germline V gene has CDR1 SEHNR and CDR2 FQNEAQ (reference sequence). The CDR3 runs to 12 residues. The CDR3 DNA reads TGTGCCAGCGGTACCCCTAATTCACCCCTCCACTTT. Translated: CASGTPNSPLHF.

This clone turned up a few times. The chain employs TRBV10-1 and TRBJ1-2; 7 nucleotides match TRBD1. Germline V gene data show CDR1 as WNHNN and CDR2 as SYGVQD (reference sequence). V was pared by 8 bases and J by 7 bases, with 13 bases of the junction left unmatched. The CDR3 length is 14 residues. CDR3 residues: CASSPQGVIGGYTF. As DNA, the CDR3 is TGCGCCAGCTCCCCCCAGGGGGTAATCGGTGGCTACACCTTC.

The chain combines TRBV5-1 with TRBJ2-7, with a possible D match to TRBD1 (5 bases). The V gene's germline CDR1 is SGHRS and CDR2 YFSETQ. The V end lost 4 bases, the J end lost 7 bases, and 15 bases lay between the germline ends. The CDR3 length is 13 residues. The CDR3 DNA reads TGCGCCAGCAGCCCTGGGGCCGGCCGGGAGCAGTACTTC. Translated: CASSPGAGREQYF.

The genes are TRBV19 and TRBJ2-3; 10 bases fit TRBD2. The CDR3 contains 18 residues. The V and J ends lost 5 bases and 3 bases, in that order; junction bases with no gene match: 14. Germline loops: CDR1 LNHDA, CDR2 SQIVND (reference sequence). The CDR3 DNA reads TGTGCCAGTAGTCCTAACGCTGCCTCAGCGGGAGGGACAGATACGCAGTATTTT. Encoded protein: CASSPNAASAGGTDTQYF.